This TCR beta chain was identified during a study of cytomegalovirus exposure and HLA in healthy donors. Study context: A prior analysis found more than 90 million unique TCR beta sequences from around 180 million T cells.

Study-level results: Data from an earlier analysis indicated that most TCR beta V segments were productive either about 90% or about 30% of the time. In most subjects, TCR beta sequences reportedly gave accurate predictions of HLA-A and HLA-B alleles.

60 Vbeta and 13 Jbeta primers were used in PCR. The repertoire was sequenced with immunoSEQ multiplex PCR; TCRdb's copy has only in-frame clones and lacks some. There are tens of thousands of clones in the sample, with 7% to 9.5% held by the top ten. In the case of this clone: Its antigen remains unidentified.

Germline CDR1 MNHNS, CDR2 SASEGT. The ends lost 8 bases at V and 0 bases at J; junction bases unmatched: 6. This CDR3 has 14 residues. Sequencing used PBMCs. The source of this sequence is a man aged 40-49 years in good health and CMV-seropositive. V gene TRBV6-1 combines with J gene TRBJ2-7, with TRBD1 matching over 8 bases. The CDR3 DNA reads as TGTGCCAGCTGGGGACAGGACTCCTCCTACGAGCAGTACTTC. This codes for CASWGQDSSYEQYF.